This TCR beta chain stems from a study of T cell repertoires in cytomegalovirus infection. The overall study: From public TCR beta signatures came an indication of both CMV infection and matching HLA type. General study results and limits: Predominance within the ex vivo response was attributable to HLA-C-restricted CMV-specific TCR beta clonotypes. Carriage of CMV together with the relevant HLA was identifiable through cumulative public TCR beta family frequency.

This clonotype was seen repeatedly, ten times or more. Antigen unknown. CDR1 is SGHTA, CDR2 FQGTGA, per germline. Trimming pared 4 bases from V and 8 bases from J, leaving 14 bases between. The length of the CDR3 is 13 residues. TCRdb independently ran MiXCR on the reads; one entry per CDR3 protein. The profile shows about 100,000 distinct CDR3 sequences, 25% to 35% of them singletons. The clonotype was recovered from a human donor in good health (CMV status not recorded). Some clones in this sample may be carry-over from other donors' samples. The V gene is TRBV7-3, the J gene TRBJ1-2, with D unclear. The sample was CD8+ T cells from cultured PBMCs, taken from culture after CMV antigen stimulation. CDR3 sequence reads: CASSYFLVSGYTF. For the CDR3, the DNA is TGTGCCAGCAGCTACTTTCTTGTGAGCGGCTACACCTTC.